This T cell receptor beta chain was retrieved from a study of OX40 agonist ivuxolimab in advanced cancers. For the study at large: Anti-PD-1, anti-PD-L1 or anti-CTLA-4 therapy given earlier was allowed, and 40% had some.

This CDR3 contains 17 residues. The V end was cut by 1 base, the J end by 3 bases, with 18 bases between. CDR1 and CDR2 from the germline V gene are ENHRY and SYGVKD. Concerning this clone: Its specificity is not known.

General study results and limits: In the expanded peripheral T cells, antigen specificity was never determined.

Autoimmune disease history or systemic immunosuppression excluded patients. Clones were read by immunoSEQ multiplex PCR, and TCRdb kept only the in-frame ones, dropping some. The sample lists 65,000 to 90,000 clones; about 94% were seen once. This rearrangement joins TRBV10-3 to TRBJ1-1; D unresolved. The material sequenced was CD4+ or CD8+ T cells sorted from blood, taken in a trial of the OX40 agonist ivuxolimab. This TCR was sampled from an adult with an advanced solid tumor such as melanoma, head and neck, liver or kidney cancer. The CDR3 spells CAISELGSSVMYTEAFF. Written as DNA, the CDR3 is TGTGCCATCAGTGAGTTGGGGTCTTCGGTTATGTACACTGAAGCTTTCTTT.